Listed below are T cell receptor beta chains from one sample, sequenced in a study of T cells in Graves' hyperthyroidism and ophthalmopathy. TCRdb re-called the multiplex PCR reads through MiXCR, storing one row per CDR3 protein. Of around 530,000 distinct CDR3 sequences listed, about a sixth are singletons. The material sequenced was blood. These receptors were collected from a woman between 18 and 29 years old with Graves' ophthalmopathy. The CDR3 runs from the conserved cysteine through the conserved F or W. The D gene is left open where the match is weak. Not every row has a clone size; where given, it reads once, few, many or a size class.

CASSGQPPFPKGNQPQHF	TGTGCCAGCAGCGGACAGCCACCATTTCCGAAGGGCAATCAGCCCCAGCATTTT	TRBV28	.	TRBJ1-5	many
CASSFVRDLYEQYF	TGTGCCAGCAGCTTCGTCAGGGACCTCTACGAGCAGTACTTC	TRBV5-5	.	TRBJ2-7	many
CASSPGLNEKLFF	TGTGCCAGCAGTCCCGGATTAAATGAAAAACTGTTTTTT	TRBV28	.	TRBJ1-4	many
CASSHRQGTHAPLHF	TGTGCCAGCAGTCATCGACAGGGGACTCACGCACCCCTCCACTTT	TRBV28	TRBD1	TRBJ1-6	few
CSVLEWEVGTGIGEQYF	TGCAGCGTCCTCGAGTGGGAGGTCGGTACAGGGATCGGCGAGCAGTACTTC	TRBV29-1	.	TRBJ2-7	.
CAISDRPLGQGGLDEQFF	TGTGCCATCAGTGACCGCCCGCTAGGTCAGGGGGGTTTGGATGAGCAGTTCTTC	TRBV10-3	.	TRBJ2-1	few
CASSLDRSPEAFF	TGCGCCAGCAGCTTGGACAGGAGCCCTGAAGCTTTCTTT	TRBV5-1	.	TRBJ1-1	many
CASSLWGYGYTF	TGTGCCAGCAGCTTGTGGGGCTATGGCTACACCTTC	TRBV5-6	.	TRBJ1-2	few
CSVVRGTSVYEQYF	TGCAGCGTGGTAAGGGGGACTAGCGTGTACGAGCAGTACTTC	TRBV29-1	TRBD2	TRBJ2-7	.
CASRLTRRAGNTEAFF	TGTGCCAGTAGGCTGACACGACGAGCGGGGAACACTGAAGCTTTCTTT	TRBV19	.	TRBJ1-1	few
CASGLTGSYEQYF	TGTGCCAGCGGCTTGACAGGTTCGTACGAGCAGTACTTC	TRBV7-9	.	TRBJ2-7	few
CASSSVLTGQLSSGNTIYF	TGTGCCAGCAGTTCAGTCCTAACTGGACAGCTTTCCTCTGGAAACACCATATATTTT	TRBV28	.	TRBJ1-3	few
CASSQTGESADTQYF	TGTGCCAGCAGCCAGACAGGGGAATCGGCAGATACGCAGTATTTT	TRBV7-8	TRBD1	TRBJ2-3	many
CSATNPRSITNYGYTF	TGCAGTGCTACAAACCCCCGCAGTATTACTAACTATGGCTACACCTTC	TRBV20-1	.	TRBJ1-2	few
CSAEGTSGSPHEQYF	TGCAGCGCCGAAGGGACTAGCGGGAGTCCCCACGAGCAGTACTTC	TRBV29-1	TRBD2	TRBJ2-7	many
CARPMRALNQPQHF	TGTGCCAGGCCCATGCGGGCGCTCAATCAGCCCCAGCATTTT	TRBV27	.	TRBJ1-5	many
CSVGGTANYGYTF	TGCAGCGTTGGGGGGACAGCTAACTATGGCTACACCTTC	TRBV29-1	TRBD1	TRBJ1-2	.
CASSLVDGRPYNEQFF	TGTGCCAGCAGCTTAGTTGACGGGAGGCCGTACAATGAGCAGTTCTTC	TRBV7-9	TRBD2	TRBJ2-1	few
CASSLATVDTQYF	TGTGCCAGCAGCTTAGCGACGGTAGATACGCAGTATTTT	TRBV7-8	.	TRBJ2-3	many
CASSQAGGTSYEQYF	TGTGCCAGCAGCCAAGCTGGGGGGACCTCCTACGAGCAGTACTTC	TRBV4-2	.	TRBJ2-7	.
CSMGRGEDEKLFF	TGCAGTATGGGCCGGGGAGAGGATGAAAAACTGTTTTTT	TRBV20-1	.	TRBJ1-4	.
CASSLSQGGADYGYTF	TGTGCCAGCAGCTTAAGTCAAGGGGGCGCGGACTATGGCTACACCTTC	TRBV7-6	TRBD1	TRBJ1-2	many
CAISVWQGAFQETQYF	TGTGCCATCAGTGTATGGCAGGGGGCCTTCCAAGAGACCCAGTACTTC	TRBV10-3	TRBD1	TRBJ2-5	many
CASIPNAPRGYNEQFF	TGTGCCAGCATCCCGAACGCCCCTCGGGGCTACAATGAGCAGTTCTTC	TRBV2	.	TRBJ2-1	many
CASSQEVGEYEQYF	TGCGCCAGCAGCCAAGAAGTGGGGGAATACGAGCAGTACTTC	TRBV4-1	.	TRBJ2-7	.
CASSRTDRSYEQYF	TGTGCCAGCAGCCGCACAGACAGGTCCTACGAGCAGTACTTC	TRBV11-2	.	TRBJ2-7	many
CASSLRTGVPNTEAFF	TGTGCCAGCAGTTTAAGGACAGGGGTTCCGAACACTGAAGCTTTCTTT	TRBV27	TRBD1	TRBJ1-1	few
CAWESANEKLFF	TGTGCCTGGGAGTCGGCTAATGAAAAACTGTTTTTT	TRBV30	.	TRBJ1-4	few
CSVEGGRKWGSYNEQFF	TGCAGCGTTGAAGGGGGTAGGAAGTGGGGTTCCTACAATGAGCAGTTCTTC	TRBV29-1	.	TRBJ2-1	.
CASSTGRSESGNTIYF	TGCGCCAGCAGCACGGGCCGGAGTGAGTCTGGAAACACCATATATTTT	TRBV5-1	.	TRBJ1-3	.
CASSFFSTGSTEQYF	TGTGCCAGCAGTTTCTTCTCGACAGGTTCGACTGAGCAGTACTTC	TRBV27	.	TRBJ2-7	.
CAWMAVDGYTF	TGTGCCTGGATGGCAGTGGATGGCTACACCTTC	TRBV30	.	TRBJ1-2	many
CASSLYARGGNTEAFF	TGTGCCAGCAGTTTATATGCCCGAGGTGGGAACACTGAAGCTTTCTTT	TRBV28	.	TRBJ1-1	many
CASSFDRAVGSPLHF	TGTGCCAGCAGCTTTGACAGGGCGGTGGGTTCACCCCTCCACTTT	TRBV7-9	TRBD1	TRBJ1-6	.
CASKYRDRGRIVTEAFF	TGTGCCAGTAAATATCGGGACAGGGGGCGGATCGTCACTGAAGCTTTCTTT	TRBV19	TRBD1	TRBJ1-1	.
CASSPYPGDGYTF	TGTGCCAGCTCACCATATCCGGGGGATGGCTACACCTTC	TRBV18	.	TRBJ1-2	many
CSAEREGQETQYF	TGCAGTGCTGAGCGGGAGGGCCAAGAGACCCAGTACTTC	TRBV20-1	TRBD2	TRBJ2-5	many
CASSEGFSSYNSPLHF	TGTGCCAGCAGTGAGGGGTTTAGCTCCTATAATTCACCCCTCCACTTT	TRBV27	.	TRBJ1-6	.
CSATRDGDNSPLHF	TGCAGTGCCACACGGGACGGTGATAATTCACCCCTCCACTTT	TRBV20-1	.	TRBJ1-6	.
CASSHSRGQGENQPQHF	TGTGCCAGTAGTCATTCACGCGGACAGGGCGAAAATCAGCCCCAGCATTTT	TRBV19	TRBD1	TRBJ1-5	.
CASSLAGPRDTQYF	TGCGCCAGCAGCTTGGCCGGGCCTCGGGATACGCAGTATTTT	TRBV5-1	.	TRBJ2-3	many
CASSNMGQGGNTIYF	TGTGCCAGCAGCAACATGGGACAGGGAGGAAACACCATATATTTT	TRBV13	TRBD1	TRBJ1-3	many
CASSSRGGATNTEAFF	TGTGCCAGCTCATCCCGCGGAGGGGCAACGAACACTGAAGCTTTCTTT	TRBV18	.	TRBJ1-1	many
CASSLGLHTGELFF	TGTGCCAGCAGCTTAGGACTACACACCGGGGAGCTGTTTTTT	TRBV11-2	.	TRBJ2-2	many
CASSLLGGEQFF	TGTGCCAGCAGCCTACTTGGGGGGGAGCAGTTCTTC	TRBV3-1	.	TRBJ2-1	many
CASSYSIINRGRVETQYF	TGTGCCAGCAGTTACTCGATAATTAACAGGGGGCGCGTGGAGACCCAGTACTTC	TRBV6-5	TRBD1	TRBJ2-5	few
CSARGQGFYEQYF	TGCAGTGCTAGAGGACAGGGATTCTACGAGCAGTACTTC	TRBV20-1	TRBD1	TRBJ2-7	many
CSASPVAGGLNEQYF	TGCAGTGCTAGCCCGGTAGCGGGGGGGCTCAACGAGCAGTACTTC	TRBV20-1	TRBD2	TRBJ2-7	.
CASRDDGNTIYF	TGTGCCAGCCGGGACGACGGAAACACCATATATTTT	TRBV6-1	.	TRBJ1-3	few
CATSDREYTGELFF	TGTGCCACCAGTGACCGCGAATACACCGGGGAGCTGTTTTTT	TRBV24-1	.	TRBJ2-2	few
CSASSDTETQYF	TGCAGTGCTAGTTCCGATACAGAGACCCAGTACTTC	TRBV20-1	.	TRBJ2-5	many
CASSWGPGETQYF	TGTGCCAGCAGCTGGGGCCCTGGGGAGACCCAGTACTTC	TRBV11-2	.	TRBJ2-5	many
CASSYVQGADEANQPQHF	TGTGCCAGCAGTTACGTACAGGGGGCGGATGAAGCCAATCAGCCCCAGCATTTT	TRBV28	TRBD1	TRBJ1-5	many
CASSITGANQPQHF	TGTGCCAGTAGTATAACAGGTGCCAATCAGCCCCAGCATTTT	TRBV19	.	TRBJ1-5	.
CASGLTGRNTEAFF	TGTGCCAGTGGCCTTACCGGGAGGAACACTGAAGCTTTCTTT	TRBV27	.	TRBJ1-1	many